The rows below give T cell receptor beta chains drawn from one sample of a study of cytomegalovirus exposure and HLA in healthy donors. The protocol was immunoSEQ multiplex PCR, while the TCRdb copy is restricted to in-frame clones and leaves out a portion. Among some 150,000 clones listed, around three quarters were seen once. Material for sequencing was PBMCs. Receptors were obtained from a woman between 40 and 55 years old in good health and CMV-seronegative. Both conserved end residues are part of each CDR3. D genes are given only for firm matches. A clone size is listed for some rows: how often the clone was seen (once, few, many), or a class if it is expanded.

CDR3 length | J gene | V gene | D gene | clone size | CDR3 DNA | CDR3 protein
17 | TRBJ2-7 | TRBV7-9 | . | once | TGTGCCAGCAGCTTAGGGAGCGTTTTCCGGGGTCCCTACGAGCAGTACTTC | CASSLGSVFRGPYEQYF
15 | TRBJ2-1 | TRBV6-6 | . | . | TGTGCCAGCAGCCCTAGGGGGGGCTCCTACAATGAGCAGTTCTTC | CASSPRGGSYNEQFF
15 | TRBJ2-6 | TRBV5-1 | . | . | TGCGCCAGCAGCTTGGAGCAAACTGGGGCCAACGTCCTGACTTTC | CASSLEQTGANVLTF
15 | TRBJ2-5 | TRBV28 | TRBD1 | . | TGTGCCAGCGGTCCTAGGACAGGCCTGGGGGAGACCCAGTACTTC | CASGPRTGLGETQYF
13 | TRBJ1-1 | TRBV30 | . | . | TGTGCCTGGAGTGTGGGAGACAACACTGAAGCTTTCTTT | CAWSVGDNTEAFF
16 | TRBJ2-5 | TRBV9 | . | . | TGTGCCAGCAGCGTAGATCGGCAGGTTGCCTTTGGGGAGCAGTACTTC | CASSVDRQVAFGEQYF
15 | TRBJ1-1 | TRBV25-1 | TRBD1 | once | TGTGCCAGCAGTCAACAGGGGGCCTTAAACACTGAAGCTTTCTTT | CASSQQGALNTEAFF
15 | TRBJ2-7 | TRBV9 | TRBD1 | . | TGTGCCAGCAGCGGTGGACAGGGGATGGGGTCCGAGCAGTACTTC | CASSGGQGMGSEQYF
15 | TRBJ1-2 | TRBV19 | . | . | TGTGCCTGTAAAATCCAGGGAAGGCAAAACTATGGCTACACCTTC | CACKIQGRQNYGYTF
14 | TRBJ1-2 | TRBV5-8 | . | few | TGTGCCAGCAGCCATCGGACAGTCAGCTATGGCTACACCTTC | CASSHRTVSYGYTF
16 | TRBJ2-2 | TRBV6-1 | . | . | TGTGCCAGCAGTGAAGGCCCGGGTCACTTCACCGGGGAGCTGTTTTTT | CASSEGPGHFTGELFF
13 | TRBJ1-1 | TRBV9 | TRBD1 | . | TGTGCCAGCAGCGTCCAGGGGGCGGCTGAAGCTTTCTTT | CASSVQGAAEAFF
14 | TRBJ2-5 | TRBV7-9 | . | . | TGTGCCAGCAGCTTATCCGGGGTGAAAGAGACCCAGTACTTC | CASSLSGVKETQYF
17 | TRBJ2-7 | TRBV6-1 | . | . | TGTGCCAGCAGTGAAAGGACTTGGGACACCTTCTCCTACGAGCAGTACTTC | CASSERTWDTFSYEQYF
13 | TRBJ1-1 | TRBV5-1 | . | . | TGCGCCAGCAGCTTGGGAGGGGGAACTGAAGCTTTCTTT | CASSLGGGTEAFF
13 | TRBJ2-7 | TRBV5-5 | . | . | TGTGCCAGCAGCCGACTCGTCTCCTACGAGCAGTACTTC | CASSRLVSYEQYF
14 | TRBJ1-4 | TRBV7-9 | TRBD1 | . | TGTGCCAGCAGCAGGACAGGGAGGAATGAAAAACTGTTTTTT | CASSRTGRNEKLFF
15 | TRBJ2-2 | TRBV19 | TRBD1 | . | TGTGCCAGTAGTATTCGACAGGGGGTATTTTTGGAGCTGTTTTTT | CASSIRQGVFLELFF
16 | TRBJ1-1 | TRBV5-1 | . | few | TGCGCCAGCAGCTTGGCCACGGCGGGGATGAACACTGAAGCTTTCTTT | CASSLATAGMNTEAFF
15 | TRBJ2-6 | TRBV5-1 | . | . | TGCGCCAGCAGCTTGCGTAGCTCTGGGGCCAACGTCCTGACTTTC | CASSLRSSGANVLTF
14 | TRBJ2-7 | TRBV10-1 | . | . | TGCGCCATATACTTTATAGCGGAGACCTACGAGCAGTACTTC | CAIYFIAETYEQYF
11 | TRBJ2-7 | TRBV19 | . | . | TGTGCCACCCAGACAGATTACGAGCAGTACTTC | CATQTDYEQYF
14 | TRBJ1-1 | TRBV30 | TRBD1 | . | TGTGCCTGGAGTCGGGACAGGGGCTACACTGAAGCTTTCTTT | CAWSRDRGYTEAFF
15 | TRBJ1-2 | TRBV6-1 | TRBD1 | . | TGTGCCAGCAGTGTACCGGGACAGGGGATTTATGGCTACACCTTC | CASSVPGQGIYGYTF
14 | TRBJ2-7 | TRBV6-1 | TRBD1 | . | TGTGCCAGCAGGGAACAGGGGCTCTCCTACGAGCAGTACTTC | CASREQGLSYEQYF
17 | TRBJ2-3 | TRBV4-2 | TRBD2 | . | TGTGCCAGCAGCCAGGGGGATAGCGGGAGCCTCACAGATACGCAGTATTTT | CASSQGDSGSLTDTQYF
13 | TRBJ1-1 | TRBV19 | TRBD1 | few | TGTGCCAGTACCGCATTGGGACAGTCTGAAGCTTTCTTT | CASTALGQSEAFF
15 | TRBJ1-1 | TRBV7-9 | . | . | TGTGCCAGCAGCTTAGTTGGTGGCCCGAACACTGAAGCTTTCTTT | CASSLVGGPNTEAFF
13 | TRBJ1-1 | TRBV2 | . | . | TGTGCCAGCAGTGAGCATGAGGGAGGGGAAGCTTTCTTT | CASSEHEGGEAFF
15 | TRBJ1-5 | TRBV2 | . | . | TGTGCCAGCAGTCCCAGGGAACGGAGCAATCAGCCCCAGCATTTT | CASSPRERSNQPQHF
15 | TRBJ1-4 | TRBV5-6 | TRBD1 | . | TGTGCCAGCAGCGAGAACGGCAGGGGGTACGAAAAACTGTTTTTT | CASSENGRGYEKLFF
19 | TRBJ2-1 | TRBV6-1 | TRBD1 | . | TGTGCCAGCAGTGATTTCCGCCAGGGGGCCGTCGGCTCCTACAATGAGCAGTTCTTC | CASSDFRQGAVGSYNEQFF
15 | TRBJ1-5 | TRBV27 | TRBD1 | . | TGTGCCAGCAGTTTAAACAGGGGAAGCAATCAGCCCCAGCATTTT | CASSLNRGSNQPQHF
14 | TRBJ1-2 | TRBV2 | TRBD1 | . | TGTGCCAGCAACCGGGACAGTTTCTCCTATGGCTACACCTTC | CASNRDSFSYGYTF
14 | TRBJ1-2 | TRBV6-1 | TRBD1 | . | TGTGCCACCCTAGACAGGGGCTTTAACTATGGCTACACCTTC | CATLDRGFNYGYTF
16 | TRBJ2-7 | TRBV5-1 | TRBD2 | once | TGCGCCAGCAGCTTGGTACTAGCGGGAGTTCACCACGAGCAGTACTTC | CASSLVLAGVHHEQYF
14 | TRBJ1-4 | TRBV19 | TRBD1 | . | TGTGCCAGTAGTTCGACAGGGATTTTCGAAAAACTGTTTTTT | CASSSTGIFEKLFF
14 | TRBJ2-1 | TRBV5-1 | . | . | TGCGCCAGCAGCGGAGGGAGCTCCTACAATGAGCAGTTCTTC | CASSGGSSYNEQFF
16 | TRBJ2-7 | TRBV28 | TRBD1 | . | TGTGCCAGCAGTTTGCCTGGACAGGGGCGAGGGGACGAGCAGTACTTC | CASSLPGQGRGDEQYF
16 | TRBJ1-1 | TRBV7-8 | . | . | TGTGCCAGCAGCCCCCAGTGGGGGGGCGGGGGAACTGAAGCTTTCTTT | CASSPQWGGGGTEAFF
15 | TRBJ1-4 | TRBV5-1 | . | . | TGCGCCAGCAGCTTGGTGGAGGGAAGTAATGAAAAACTGTTTTTT | CASSLVEGSNEKLFF
16 | TRBJ2-7 | TRBV5-4 | TRBD1 | . | TGTGCCAGCAGCCCGTCGAGACGGACAGGGTTAGGCGAGCAGTACTTC | CASSPSRRTGLGEQYF
14 | TRBJ2-7 | TRBV6-1 | . | . | TGTGCCAGCAGTGAGGGACAACACTCCTACGAGCAGTACTTC | CASSEGQHSYEQYF
17 | TRBJ2-1 | TRBV5-1 | TRBD2 | . | TGCGCCAGCAGCCTCGGACTAGCGGGAGGGCCTTACAATGAGCAGTTCTTC | CASSLGLAGGPYNEQFF
17 | TRBJ1-5 | TRBV18 | . | few | TGTGCCAGCTCACCACCGTCCAGTCACTATAGCAATCAGCCCCAGCATTTT | CASSPPSSHYSNQPQHF
13 | TRBJ2-1 | TRBV11-3 | TRBD1 | once | TGTGCCAGCAGCGTAGTTGGGGACAGTGAGCAGTTCTTC | CASSVVGDSEQFF
13 | TRBJ1-1 | TRBV29-1 | . | . | TGCAGCGTCGCCGATTTAGGAGGCACTGAAGCTTTCTTT | CSVADLGGTEAFF
18 | TRBJ2-5 | TRBV7-9 | TRBD2 | . | TGTGCCAGCCAGTCCCGACTAGCGGGGGGTCCGTACCAAGAGACCCAGTACTTC | CASQSRLAGGPYQETQYF
13 | TRBJ1-2 | TRBV5-8 | . | few | TGTGCCAGCAGCCCGACGGAGGACTATGGCTACACCTTC | CASSPTEDYGYTF
15 | TRBJ2-7 | TRBV13 | TRBD1 | few | TGTGCCAGCAGCTTCCCGGGACAGGGACCCTACGAGCAGTACTTC | CASSFPGQGPYEQYF
16 | TRBJ2-7 | TRBV5-4 | TRBD2 | . | TGTGCCAGCAGCCCCACCGGGGCGGGAGGGCCCGGCGAGCAGTACTTC | CASSPTGAGGPGEQYF
14 | TRBJ1-2 | TRBV2 | TRBD1 | . | TGTGCCAGCAGTGAAAGGACAGGGGGCTATGGCTACACCTTC | CASSERTGGYGYTF
13 | TRBJ2-1 | TRBV14 | . | few | TGTGCCAGCAGCCAAGGCAGGATGAATGAGCAGTTCTTC | CASSQGRMNEQFF
16 | TRBJ1-5 | TRBV5-4 | . | . | TGTGCCAGCAGCTTGGCACCAGTTGGCCCCGATCAGCCCCAGCATTTT | CASSLAPVGPDQPQHF
13 | TRBJ1-1 | TRBV30 | . | . | TGTGCCTGGAGTGCCAGGGGAAACACTGAAGCTTTCTTT | CAWSARGNTEAFF
15 | TRBJ2-1 | TRBV4-1 | . | . | TGCGCCAGCAGCCAAGATCCTAGCTCCTACAATGAGCAGTTCTTC | CASSQDPSSYNEQFF